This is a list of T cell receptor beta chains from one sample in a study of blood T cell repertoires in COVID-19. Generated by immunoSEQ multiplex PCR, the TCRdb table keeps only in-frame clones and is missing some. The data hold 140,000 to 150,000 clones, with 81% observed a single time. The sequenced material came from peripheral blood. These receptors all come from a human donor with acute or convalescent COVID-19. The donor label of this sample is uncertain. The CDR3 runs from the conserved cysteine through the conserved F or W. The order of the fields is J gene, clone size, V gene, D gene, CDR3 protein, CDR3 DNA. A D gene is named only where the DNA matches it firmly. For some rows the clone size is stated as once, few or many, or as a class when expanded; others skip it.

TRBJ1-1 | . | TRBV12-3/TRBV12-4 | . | CASSLYSEAEAFF | TGTGCCAGCAGTTTATACTCCGAAGCTGAAGCTTTCTTT
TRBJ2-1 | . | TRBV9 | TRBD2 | CASSPRGLAGGRAYNEQFF | TGTGCCAGCAGCCCCCGGGGACTAGCGGGGGGCCGCGCCTACAATGAGCAGTTCTTC
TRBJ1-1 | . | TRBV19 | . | CASGKTEGGTEAFF | TGTGCCAGTGGTAAGACAGAGGGAGGCACTGAAGCTTTCTTT
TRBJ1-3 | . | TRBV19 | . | CASAPGLGNTIYF | TGTGCCAGTGCCCCGGGACTTGGAAACACCATATATTTT
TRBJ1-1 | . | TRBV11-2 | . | CASTPDRTNTEAFF | TGTGCCAGCACCCCCGACAGAACTAACACTGAAGCTTTCTTT
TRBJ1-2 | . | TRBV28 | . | CASSPPLANYGYTF | TGTGCCAGCAGCCCACCACTAGCTAACTATGGCTACACCTTC
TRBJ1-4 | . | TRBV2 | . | CASSRQMNEKLFF | TGTGCCAGCAGTCGACAGATGAATGAAAAACTGTTTTTT
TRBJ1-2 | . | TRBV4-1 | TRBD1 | CASSQLTGGQGYTF | TGCGCCAGCAGCCAACTGACAGGGGGACAGGGCTACACCTTC
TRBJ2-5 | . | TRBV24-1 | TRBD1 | CATSDPGQDLGETQYF | TGTGCCACCAGTGACCCTGGACAGGACCTTGGGGAGACCCAGTACTTC
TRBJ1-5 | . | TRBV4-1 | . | CASSQGWGRQPQHF | TGCGCCAGCAGCCAAGGGTGGGGGAGGCAGCCCCAGCATTTT
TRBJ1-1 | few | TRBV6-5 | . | CASSYWDMNTEAFF | TGTGCCAGCAGTTACTGGGACATGAACACTGAAGCTTTCTTT
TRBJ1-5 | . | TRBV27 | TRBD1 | CASSWGTGFNQPQHF | TGTGCCAGCAGTTGGGGGACAGGGTTCAATCAGCCCCAGCATTTT
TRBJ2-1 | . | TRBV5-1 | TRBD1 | CASRTGGNPDNEQFF | TGCGCCAGCCGGACAGGGGGCAACCCCGACAATGAGCAGTTCTTC
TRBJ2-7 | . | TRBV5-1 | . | CASSLDNYEQYF | TGCGCCAGCAGCTTGGACAACTACGAGCAGTACTTC
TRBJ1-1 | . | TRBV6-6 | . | CASSPHPGTEAFF | TGTGCCAGCAGCCCGCACCCGGGGACTGAAGCTTTCTTT
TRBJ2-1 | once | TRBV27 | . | CASTSGGLGQFF | TGTGCCAGTACTTCTGGGGGACTGGGGCAGTTCTTC
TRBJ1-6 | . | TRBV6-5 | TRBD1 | CASSYATGGGSPLHF | TGTGCCAGCAGTTACGCGACAGGGGGCGGTTCACCCCTCCACTTT